Listed here are 9 T cell receptor beta chains from one sample, sequenced in a study of T cells in Graves' hyperthyroidism and ophthalmopathy. The TCR beta CDR3 regions underwent amplification using RNA transcripts as the source. The primer set for the first-round RT-PCR of the TCR CDR3 was HTBI. TCRdb processed the multiplex PCR reads anew with MiXCR; each CDR3 protein has one entry. In the table there are hundreds of thousands of distinct CDR3 sequences, about a fifth of which are singletons. Specimen: blood. The receptors were gathered from a man aged 25-45 years with Graves' ophthalmopathy.

The V and J genes are TRBV7-9 and TRBJ2-7, with 11 bases matching TRBD1. With 4 bases clipped from V and 3 bases from J, the junction kept 8 bases outside the gene matches. CDR1 is SEHNR, CDR2 FQNEAQ, per germline (reference sequence). The CDR3 is made up of 16 amino acids. In DNA, the CDR3 is TGTGCCAGCAGCTCACCTACGGGACAGGGGGTCTACGAGCAGTACTTC. It translates to CASSSPTGQGVYEQYF.

The chain recombines TRBV11-2 with TRBJ2-7, with 9 bases aligning to TRBD1. The CDR3 is made up of 17 amino acids. Losses at the gene ends were 0 bases for V and 7 bases for J; bases not matched to a gene: 13. From germline, CDR1 is SGHAT and CDR2 FQNNGV. As DNA, the CDR3 is TGTGCCAGCAGCTTAGAACTCTCGGGACAGGGACTGTGGGAGCAGTACTTC. It translates to CASSLELSGQGLWEQYF.

This clonotype occurred many times. This chain links TRBV5-1 with TRBJ1-1; possibly TRBD1 for D (5 bases). The CDR3 consists of 14 residues. Per germline, CDR1 SGHRS and CDR2 YFSETQ. Trimming took off 4 bases at V and 1 base at J, with 11 bases between the two ends. The CDR3 region is CASSEGPANTEAFF. In DNA, the CDR3 is TGCGCCAGCAGCGAGGGGCCGGCGAACACTGAAGCTTTCTTT.

This clonotype was detected ten times or more. The chain has TRBV28 and TRBJ1-5; 10 nucleotides align to TRBD1. The CDR3 runs 14 residues. Per the germline V gene, CDR1 is MDHEN and CDR2 is SYDVKM. Trimming took 7 bases from V and 5 from J; bases not matched to a gene: 5. CDR3 region: CASIPGQGYQPQHF. CDR3 DNA: TGTGCCAGCATTCCGGGACAGGGGTATCAGCCCCAGCATTTT.

This clonotype was found a few times. The chain employs TRBV5-1 and TRBJ2-5, with 11 bases matching TRBD2. V trimming: 3 bases; J trimming: 4 bases; junction bases outside the gene matches: 11. Germline V lookup: CDR1 SGHRS, CDR2 YFSETQ. This CDR3 is 17 amino acids long. The CDR3 spells CASSYGEGLAVGETQYF. In DNA, the CDR3 is TGCGCCAGCAGCTACGGAGAGGGACTAGCGGTAGGAGAGACCCAGTACTTC.

The chain carries TRBV4-1 and TRBJ2-7; 7 positions agree with TRBD2. The CDR3 consists of 16 residues. Germline assignment: CDR1 MGHRA and CDR2 YSYEKL. Trimming took 0 bases from V and 0 from J; bases not matched to a gene: 5. Written as DNA, the CDR3 is TGCGCCAGCAGCCAAGATCGGGCGGGAGCCTCCTACGAGCAGTACTTC. Protein product: CASSQDRAGASYEQYF.

This clonotype was recorded at least ten times. V is TRBV28 and J is TRBJ1-5; D remains ambiguous. The CDR3 sequence is 13 residues long. V lost 5 bases and J 5 bases, leaving 10 bases between the germline ends. From germline, CDR1 is MDHEN and CDR2 SYDVKM. The CDR3 spells CASSPGPDQPQHF. CDR3 bases: TGTGCCAGCAGTCCCGGGCCCGATCAGCCCCAGCATTTT. Full variable domain (outside the CDR3, taken from reference TRBV28 and TRBJ1-5): DVKVTQSSRYLVKRTGEKVFLECVQDMDHENMFWYRQDPGLGLRLIYFSYDVKMKEKGDIPEGYSVSREKKERFSLILESASTNQTSMYLCASSPGPDQPQHFGDGTRLSIL.

J is TRBJ1-4 and V is TRBV7-8; D is possibly TRBD1 (5 bases). This CDR3 region has 16 residues. Trimming pared 1 base from V and 5 bases from J, leaving 14 bases between. Germline V lookup: CDR1 SGHVS, CDR2 FQNEAQ. The CDR3 bases are TGTGCCAGCAGCTTAGGAGGGGCTGGGTTGAATGAAAAACTGTTTTTT. This encodes CASSLGGAGLNEKLFF.

This clonotype showed up just a few times. The chain couples TRBV28 to TRBJ2-7; 7 nucleotides align to TRBD1. CDR3 length: 13 amino acids. The V gene end was trimmed by 11 bases and the J gene end by 5 bases; junction bases not matched to a gene: 12. From germline, CDR1 is MDHEN and CDR2 SYDVKM. Written as DNA, the CDR3 is TGTGCCGTATCGAAAGGGACAGCTAACGAGCAGTACTTC. Amino acid sequence: CAVSKGTANEQYF. The variable domain in full, completed from reference TRBV28 and TRBJ2-7, reads DVKVTQSSRYLVKRTGEKVFLECVQDMDHENMFWYRQDPGLGLRLIYFSYDVKMKEKGDIPEGYSVSREKKERFSLILESASTNQTSMYLCAVSKGTANEQYFGPGTRLTVT.